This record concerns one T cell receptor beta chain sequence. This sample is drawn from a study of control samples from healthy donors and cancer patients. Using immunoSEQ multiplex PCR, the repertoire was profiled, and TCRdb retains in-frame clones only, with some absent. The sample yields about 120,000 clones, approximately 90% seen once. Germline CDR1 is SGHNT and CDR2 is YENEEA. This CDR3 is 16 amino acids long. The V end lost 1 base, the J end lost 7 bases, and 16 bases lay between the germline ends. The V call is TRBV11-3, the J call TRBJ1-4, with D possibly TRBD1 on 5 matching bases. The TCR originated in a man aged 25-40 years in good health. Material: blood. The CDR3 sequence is CASSLGSKRGGEKLFF. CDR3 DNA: TGTGCCAGCAGCTTAGGATCGAAGAGGGGAGGTGAAAAACTGTTTTTT. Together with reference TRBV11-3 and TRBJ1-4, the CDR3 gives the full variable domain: EAGVVQSPRYKIIEKKQPVAFWCNPISGHNTLYWYLQNLGQGPELLIRYENEEAVDDSQLPKDRFSAERLKGVDSTLKIQPAELGDSAVYLCASSLGSKRGGEKLFFGSGTQLSVL.